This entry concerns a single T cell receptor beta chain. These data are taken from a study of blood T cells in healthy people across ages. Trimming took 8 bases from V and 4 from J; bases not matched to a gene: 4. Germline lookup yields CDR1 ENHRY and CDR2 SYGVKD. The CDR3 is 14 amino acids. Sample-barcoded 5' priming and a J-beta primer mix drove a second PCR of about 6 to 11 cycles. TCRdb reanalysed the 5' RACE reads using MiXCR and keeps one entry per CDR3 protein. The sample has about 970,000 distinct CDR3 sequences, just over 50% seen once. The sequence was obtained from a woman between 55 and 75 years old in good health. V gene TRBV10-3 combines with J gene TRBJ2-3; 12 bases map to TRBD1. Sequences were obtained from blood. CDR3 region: CAIRRDRGPDTQYF. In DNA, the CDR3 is TGTGCCATCCGGCGGGACAGGGGGCCAGATACGCAGTATTTT.